Below are 18 T cell receptor beta chains sequenced from a single sample in a study of cytomegalovirus exposure and HLA in healthy donors. Amplification used 60 Vbeta primers and 13 Jbeta primers. Data came from immunoSEQ multiplex PCR; TCRdb stores just in-frame clones and leaves some out. The table records some 150,000 clones, approximately 79% of them present only once. Material for sequencing was PBMCs. The source is a male donor in good health and CMV-seronegative.

The J gene is TRBJ1-3, the V gene TRBV7-8, with D hard to call. Germline V lookup: CDR1 SGHVS, CDR2 FQNEAQ. The CDR3 consists of 12 residues. Trimming removed 3 bases at V and 7 bases at J, with 7 bases between. The CDR3 reads CASSFSGNTIYF. In DNA, the CDR3 is TGTGCCAGCAGCTTTTCCGGGAACACCATATATTTT.

V usage is TRBV4-1 and J usage is TRBJ1-1; tentatively, D is TRBD1 (6 bases). Deletions cut 2 bases from V and 1 base from J, with 11 bases between. The CDR3 is 15 amino acids. The germline V gene has CDR1 MGHRA and CDR2 YSYEKL. This chain's CDR3 is CASSQLRGQNTEAFF. CDR3 nucleotides: TGCGCCAGCAGCCAACTTAGGGGACAGAACACTGAAGCTTTCTTT.

CDR3 loop: CASSQERGQGWSNEKLFF. The DNA for the CDR3 is TGCGCCAGCAGCCAAGAAAGGGGACAGGGTTGGTCTAATGAAAAACTGTTTTTT. This chain connects TRBV4-3 to TRBJ1-4; 9 nucleotides align to TRBD1. V lost 0 bases to trimming and J lost 3 bases; unmatched junction nucleotides: 8. This CDR3 contains 18 residues. Germline V lookup: CDR1 LGHNA, CDR2 YSLEER.

The rearrangement joins TRBV11-2 to TRBJ2-3; 8 nucleotides match TRBD2. V was clipped by 5 bases and J by 4 bases; unmatched bases: 8. The CDR3 loop spans 15 amino acids. CDR1 is SGHAT, CDR2 FQNNGV, per germline. The CDR3 DNA follows: TGTGCCAGCAGCCGGGTAGCGGGGAGGGCAGATACGCAGTATTTT. Amino acids: CASSRVAGRADTQYF. Supplemented by reference TRBV11-2 and TRBJ2-3, the full variable domain reads EAGVAQSPRYKIIEKRQSVAFWCNPISGHATLYWYQQILGQGPKLLIQFQNNGVVDDSQLPKDRFSAERLKGVDSTLKIQPAKLEDSAVYLCASSRVAGRADTQYFGPGTRLTVL.

The rearrangement joins TRBV19 to TRBJ2-7, with D tentatively TRBD2 (6 bases). V was clipped by 3 bases and J by 6 bases, with 12 bases between them. Germline lookup yields CDR1 LNHDA and CDR2 SQIVND (reference sequence). This CDR3 region has 13 residues. CDR3 in amino acids: CASSMGLRTEQYF. In DNA form, the CDR3 reads TGTGCCAGTAGTATGGGACTCCGGACCGAGCAGTACTTC.

This rearrangement joins TRBV19 to TRBJ2-2, with TRBD2 identical over 9 bases. V gave up 2 bases and J gave up 1 base; unmatched junction bases: 2. The CDR3 is made up of 16 amino acids. CDR1 LNHDA and CDR2 SQIVND come from the germline V gene (reference sequence). DNA for the CDR3: TGTGCCAGTAGTATACTGACTAGCGGGAACACCGGGGAGCTGTTTTTT. Translated: CASSILTSGNTGELFF.

This chain uses TRBV18 with TRBJ2-3; 10 nucleotides line up with TRBD1. The ends lost 4 bases at V and 4 bases at J; junction bases unmatched: 5. CDR1 is KGHSH, CDR2 LQKENI, per germline. This CDR3 comprises 15 residues. The CDR3 DNA follows: TGTGCCAGCTCACAACCCGGGACAGGGGCAGATACGCAGTATTTT. Its protein is CASSQPGTGADTQYF. The variable domain in full, completed from reference TRBV18 and TRBJ2-3, reads NAGVMQNPRHLVRRRGQEARLRCSPMKGHSHVYWYRQLPEEGLKFMVYLQKENIIDESGMPKERFSAEFPKEGPSILRIQQVVRGDSAAYFCASSQPGTGADTQYFGPGTRLTVL.

This chain uses TRBV7-3 with TRBJ2-2; a weak D match, TRBD1 (6 bases). The germline CDR1 and CDR2 sequences are SGHTA and FQGTGA. The CDR3 spans 15 residues. V was trimmed by 5 bases and J by 4 bases, leaving 14 bases between them. The CDR3 region is CASSHGGTGTGELFF. In nucleotides, the CDR3 is TGTGCCAGCAGCCATGGGGGCACGGGCACCGGGGAGCTGTTTTTT.

CDR3 DNA sequence: TGCAGCGTTGAAGATCCGCAGGGACACAGCTCCTACGAGCAGTACTTC. Translation gives CSVEDPQGHSSYEQYF. The rearrangement joins TRBV29-1 to TRBJ2-7; the D gene is possibly TRBD1 (6 bases). Trimming removed 0 bases at V and 0 bases at J, with 15 bases between. Germline CDR1 and CDR2: SQVTM and ANQGSEA. CDR3 length: 16 residues.

This rearrangement joins TRBV30 to TRBJ1-1; 7 positions agree with TRBD1. CDR1 is GTSNPN, CDR2 SVGIG, per germline (reference sequence). The CDR3 has 15 amino acids. Losses at the gene ends were 4 bases for V and 3 bases for J; bases not matched to a gene: 11. CDR3 coding DNA: TGTGCCTGGACCAGACCCGGGACAGTGCACACTGAAGCTTTCTTT. This codes for CAWTRPGTVHTEAFF.

The V gene is TRBV7-2, the J gene TRBJ2-2; 8 bases are shared with TRBD2. Germline loops: CDR1 SGHTA, CDR2 FQGNSA. CDR3 length: 17 residues. With V trimmed by 3 bases and J by 4 bases, 10 bases remained unmatched. The CDR3 loop reads CASSLHSAGATTGELFF. The CDR3, as DNA: TGTGCCAGCAGCTTGCATTCAGCGGGGGCCACCACCGGGGAGCTGTTTTTT.

This clone was found a few times. The chain is built from TRBV27 and TRBJ2-1; 7 positions match TRBD1. V shed 5 bases, J shed 3 bases, and the junction held 13 bases outside the gene matches. The CDR3 extends over 17 amino acids. Germline lookup yields CDR1 MNHEY and CDR2 SMNVEV (reference sequence). Written as DNA, the CDR3 is TGTGCCAGCAGTCCCGAGACAGGGATTCCCCTCTACAATGAGCAGTTCTTC. As protein: CASSPETGIPLYNEQFF.

The V call is TRBV5-1, the J call TRBJ2-6; D uncertain. V was cut by 4 bases and J by 6 bases, with 17 bases left in between. From germline, CDR1 is SGHRS and CDR2 YFSETQ. The CDR3 length is 16 residues. The CDR3 protein is CASSESPGFAANVLTF. The CDR3, as DNA: TGCGCCAGCAGCGAGTCTCCAGGATTCGCGGCCAACGTCCTGACTTTC.

This chain joins TRBV7-8 and TRBJ2-7, with 11 bases fitting TRBD2. Germline assignment: CDR1 SGHVS and CDR2 FQNEAQ. After removal of 1 base from V and 2 bases from J, the junction contained 7 bases not matched to a gene. The CDR3 totals 17 residues. CDR3 sequence: CASSLGLAGSAPYEQYF. As DNA, the CDR3 is TGTGCCAGCAGCTTAGGACTAGCGGGAAGTGCACCCTACGAGCAGTACTTC.

This chain uses TRBV21-1 with TRBJ1-1; TRBD1, as called in the table, went unchecked against the DNA. TRBV21-1 is a listed pseudogene. CDR3 length: 15 residues. CDR3 DNA sequence: TGTGCCAGCAGTCCTTTAAGGGGTCCGAACACTGAAGCTTTCTTT. As protein: CASSPLRGPNTEAFF.

This clone has a handful of counts. The chain links TRBV19 to TRBJ1-1; the D gene is possibly TRBD1 (5 bases). CDR3 length: 13 amino acids. Trimming cost V 7 bases and J 1 base, with 10 bases left between them. Looked up from germline, CDR1 is LNHDA and CDR2 is SQIVND (reference sequence). The CDR3 DNA reads as TGTGCCAGTATCAAGGGGAAGAACACTGAAGCTTTCTTT. This encodes CASIKGKNTEAFF. Variable domain in full (rest from reference TRBV19 and TRBJ1-1): DGGITQSPKYLFRKEGQNVTLSCEQNLNHDAMYWYRQDPGQGLRLIYYSQIVNDFQKGDIAEGYSVSREKKESFPLTVTSAQKNPTAFYLCASIKGKNTEAFFGQGTRLTVV.

DNA of the CDR3: TGTGCCAGCAGCTCGTGGGGCAGGGGCAACTATGGCTACACCTTC. Its protein is CASSSWGRGNYGYTF. This chain connects TRBV5-4 to TRBJ1-2, with D possibly TRBD1 on 6 matching bases. Per the germline V gene, CDR1 is SGHNT and CDR2 is YYREEE (reference sequence). V lost 3 bases to trimming and J lost 2 bases, with 14 bases between them. The CDR3 runs to 15 residues.

This clone was seen just once. The rearrangement uses TRBV4-1 and TRBJ2-7; D gene unclear. This CDR3 has 14 residues. Germline V gives CDR1 MGHRA, CDR2 YSYEKL. Trimming cost V 4 bases and J 2 bases, with 12 bases left between them. CDR3: CASSRAPEPYEQYF. The CDR3 DNA reads TGCGCCAGCAGCCGAGCTCCCGAACCCTACGAGCAGTACTTC.